This T cell receptor beta chain was profiled in a study of T cell changes during pregnancy in multiple sclerosis. The CDR3 consists of 14 residues. CDR1 is LNHDA and CDR2 is SQIVND in the germline V gene (reference sequence). The V gene lost 3 bases and the J gene lost 7 bases, with 10 bases spanning the gap. Generated by immunoSEQ multiplex PCR, the TCRdb table keeps only in-frame clones and is missing some. The repertoire consists of under 55,000 clones, with roughly nine tenths occurring once and the leading ten covering 10% to 13%. The genes are TRBV19 and TRBJ1-6; D ambiguous. This clonotype was obtained from a female donor with multiple sclerosis, enrolled in a pregnancy study. The sequences come from CD8+ T cells from peripheral blood mononuclear cells, collected after pregnancy. Written as DNA, the CDR3 is TGTGCCAGTAGTATTATGACGGGGAATTCACCCCTCCACTTT. The encoded protein is CASSIMTGNSPLHF.